This TCR beta chain was found in a study of early T cells in non-severe SARS-CoV-2 infection. The overall study: The study sequenced bulk RNA from unsorted whole blood, with chains unpaired. Overall study findings and caveats: VDJdb matching, biased toward anti-spike CD8 responses, missed private and CD4 specificities.

This clonotype was detected a few times. What it binds is not known. TCRdb used MiXCR to reprocess the 5' RACE reads, holding one entry per CDR3 protein. The sample shows more than 95,000 distinct CDR3 sequences, 14% to 15% of them seen only once. The CDR3 extends over 13 amino acids. Trimming took 1 base from V and 2 from J, leaving 5 bases between them. CDR1 and CDR2 (germline): MNHNS, SASEGT. The TCR was taken from an adult who was a healthcare worker with PCR-confirmed SARS-CoV-2 infection or an uninfected control (not recorded which). The chain joins TRBV6-1 to TRBJ2-5; D unresolved. The specimen sequenced was whole blood. The CDR3 protein is CASSEGFQETQYF. The CDR3 DNA reads TGTGCCAGCAGTGAAGGGTTTCAAGAGACCCAGTACTTC.